This T cell receptor beta chain was captured by sequencing in a study of blood T cell repertoires in COVID-19. Study information: COVID-19 samples collected from the United States, Italy and Spain covered acute and convalescent phases. T cells, B-cell-depleted T cells, or PBMCs supplied cDNA or gDNA.

As handled by the study authors: Quantification of nucleated cells was approximated via reference gene primer amplification. The assay was immunoSEQ multiplex PCR, and TCRdb's table has in-frame clones only and misses some. V, J and clone size were drawn from that table, and D and trimming were deduced from the DNA. The repertoire holds 300,000 to 450,000 clones, with around 84% as singletons. Source material: peripheral blood. This receptor was taken from a human donor with acute or convalescent COVID-19. The donor label of this sample is uncertain.

This CDR3 is CASSSQTSYGNIQYF. CDR3 in DNA: TGTGCCAGCAGTTCCCAAACTAGTTATGGAAACATTCAGTACTTC. V gene TRBV6-2 or TRBV6-3 combines with J gene TRBJ2-4; TRBD2 is a possible D gene (5 bases). CDR1 MNHEY and CDR2 SVGEGT come from the germline V gene. The CDR3 consists of 15 residues. Trimming shortened V by 4 bases and J by 6 bases, and 16 bases separated the two germline ends.